Following are 14 T cell receptor beta chains from one sample sequenced in a study of blood T cell repertoires in COVID-19. Profiled with immunoSEQ multiplex PCR; TCRdb holds only in-frame clones, not every one. Seen here are under 50,000 clones, roughly 80% observed once, and the top ten hold around 7%. The sample taken for sequencing was peripheral blood. All receptors come from a middle-aged man with acute or convalescent COVID-19.

The chain recombines TRBV19 with TRBJ2-3; 10 nucleotides agree with TRBD1. Per germline, CDR1 LNHDA and CDR2 SQIVND (reference sequence). V shed 6 bases, J shed 2 bases, and the junction held 14 bases outside the gene matches. The CDR3 is 18 residues long. CDR3 protein: CASSSQLRDRGFTDTQYF. In DNA, the CDR3 is TGTGCCAGTAGCTCACAACTTAGGGACAGGGGATTCACAGATACGCAGTATTTT. The entire variable domain, with the rest obtained from reference TRBV19 and TRBJ2-3, is as follows: DGGITQSPKYLFRKEGQNVTLSCEQNLNHDAMYWYRQDPGQGLRLIYYSQIVNDFQKGDIAEGYSVSREKKESFPLTVTSAQKNPTAFYLCASSSQLRDRGFTDTQYFGPGTRLTVL.

The chain links TRBV2 to TRBJ1-1; the match to TRBD1 covers 7 bases. CDR1 and CDR2 (germline): SNHLY, FYNNEI. The CDR3 runs 13 residues. The trim removed 8 bases at V and 4 bases at J, leaving 7 bases unmatched. The DNA of the CDR3 is TGTGCCAGCGGAACAGGGGTGGGCACTGAAGCTTTCTTT. Protein sequence: CASGTGVGTEAFF.

This clone was picked up one time. This chain uses TRBV4-3 with TRBJ1-1; D is uncertain. Germline V gene lookup returns CDR1 LGHNA and CDR2 YSLEER. CDR3 length: 13 residues. Trimming shortened V by 1 base and J by 3 bases, and 6 bases separated the two germline ends. The CDR3 loop is CASSQARHTEAFF. The CDR3, as DNA: TGCGCCAGCAGCCAAGCCAGGCACACTGAAGCTTTCTTT.

The V gene is TRBV19, the J gene TRBJ2-3; TRBD1 matches 9 bases. The J segment lost 7 bases and the V segment lost 0 bases, leaving 5 bases of the junction unmatched. The CDR3 consists of 15 residues. Germline values: CDR1 LNHDA, CDR2 SQIVND (reference sequence). The CDR3 loop is CASSIETGGPHTQYF. The CDR3 bases are TGTGCCAGTAGTATAGAGACAGGGGGACCGCATACGCAGTATTTT.

As to this clone: Because the CDR3's place on the DNA is in doubt, the DNA is left out and the CDR3 is given as listed by TCRdb. The chain's CDR3 is CASSSSGQYLEGYTF. The V and J genes are TRBV28 and TRBJ1-2; whether TRBD1, the table's D call, matches the DNA was not checked. The CDR3 length is 15 residues, termini included. Germline assignment: CDR1 MDHEN and CDR2 SYDVKM.

The chain links TRBV29-1 to TRBJ2-7; 8 nucleotides line up with TRBD1. This CDR3 region has 12 residues. V shed 6 bases, J shed 2 bases, and the junction held 3 bases outside the gene matches. Germline CDR1 SQVTM, CDR2 ANQGSEA. CDR3 amino acids: CSVGQVPYEQYF. The CDR3 DNA follows: TGCAGCGTGGGACAGGTCCCCTACGAGCAGTACTTC.

The chain has TRBV7-2 and TRBJ1-2; the D is unclear. CDR1 and CDR2 from the germline V gene are SGHTA and FQGNSA. Trimming cost V 9 bases and J 6 bases, with 17 bases left between them. This CDR3 is built from 13 residues. CDR3 nucleotides: TGTGCCAGTAAAACGTACGCGGGAAATGGCTACACCTTC. It yields the protein CASKTYAGNGYTF.

The chain couples TRBV30 to TRBJ2-7; possible D gene TRBD1, 5 bases. V shed 4 bases and J shed 0 bases, with 10 bases lying between them. Germline CDR1 GTSNPN, CDR2 SVGIG (reference sequence). This CDR3 has 13 residues. CDR3 bases: TGTGCCTGGAACAGGCACAGCTCCTACGAGCAGTACTTC. This sequence encodes CAWNRHSSYEQYF.

The chain carries TRBV28 and TRBJ2-1, with D tentatively TRBD2 (5 bases). This CDR3 is built from 14 residues. CDR1 is MDHEN and CDR2 is SYDVKM in the germline V gene. Trimming took 5 bases from V and 2 from J, leaving 10 bases between them. Here the CDR3 reads CASSPTGAYNEQFF. CDR3 nucleotide sequence: TGTGCCAGCAGTCCTACCGGGGCCTACAATGAGCAGTTCTTC.

This rearrangement joins TRBV5-1 to TRBJ2-1; D unresolved. CDR1 is SGHRS, CDR2 YFSETQ, per germline. The CDR3 sequence is 14 residues long. V lost 2 bases to trimming and J lost 2 bases, with 8 bases between them. This CDR3 reads CASSLQLPYNEQFF. The CDR3 region has the DNA TGCGCCAGCAGCTTACAGCTTCCCTACAATGAGCAGTTCTTC.

The chain combines TRBV9 with TRBJ2-3, with D hard to call. This CDR3 has 13 amino acids. Trimming took off 0 bases at V and 6 bases at J, with 8 bases between the two ends. Germline assignment: CDR1 SGDLS and CDR2 YYNGEE. In DNA, the CDR3 is TGTGCCAGCAGCGTAGTCTCCGAGGATACGCAGTATTTT. Protein product: CASSVVSEDTQYF.

V is TRBV4-1 and J is TRBJ2-7, with 12 bases matching TRBD2. The CDR3 is 17 amino acids. The germline V gene has CDR1 MGHRA and CDR2 YSYEKL. The ends lost 2 bases at V and 1 base at J; junction bases unmatched: 6. CDR3 loop: CASSQKRTSGVSYEQYF. CDR3 coding DNA: TGCGCCAGCAGCCAAAAAAGGACTAGCGGGGTATCCTACGAGCAGTACTTC.

The gene calls are TRBV5-1 and TRBJ1-2, with 8 bases fitting TRBD1. The CDR3 extends over 13 amino acids. With 4 bases clipped from V and 5 bases from J, the junction kept 4 bases outside the gene matches. CDR1 and CDR2 (germline): SGHRS, YFSETQ. The CDR3 DNA reads TGCGCCAGCAGCCCCGGGACAGGATATGGCTACACCTTC. Encoded protein: CASSPGTGYGYTF.

The chain couples TRBV9 to TRBJ2-5; 9 nucleotides agree with TRBD2. J lost 5 bases, V lost 2 bases, and 10 bases had no gene match. Per germline, CDR1 SGDLS and CDR2 YYNGEE. CDR3 length: 16 residues. The CDR3 nucleotides read TGTGCCAGCAGCGTCTTTGGCGGGGGGGCCCCGGAGACCCAGTACTTC. Its protein is CASSVFGGGAPETQYF.